These 16 T cell receptor beta chains were sequenced from one sample in a study of shared clonotypes between healthy human individuals. This table comes from immunoSEQ multiplex PCR, and its TCRdb copy is limited to in-frame clones, with some not included. The repertoire holds around 500,000 clones, 60% to 85% seen once, with about an eighth in the top ten. The sequenced sample consisted of PBMCs. These receptors all come from a woman between 40 and 50 years old in good health. Some clones in this sample may be carry-over from other donors' samples.

This clone was recorded many times. The J gene is TRBJ2-1, the V gene TRBV7-2; 10 bases fit TRBD2. The germline V gene has CDR1 SGHTA and CDR2 FQGNSA. This CDR3 spans 15 amino acids. After removal of 6 bases from V and 4 bases from J, the junction contained 6 bases not matched to a gene. CDR3 in DNA: TGTGCCAGCAGAGCGGGGACTAGCGAATACAATGAGCAGTTCTTC. Translation: CASRAGTSEYNEQFF.

Note on this clone: The likely explanation is a read error, given a far larger clone one base away. The chain combines TRBV25-1 with TRBJ2-3; 7 nucleotides match TRBD2. CDR1 and CDR2 from the germline V gene are MGHDK and SYGVNS. The CDR3 is 15 amino acids. J gave up 4 bases and V 4 bases, and 8 bases lay outside the gene matches. The CDR3, as DNA: TGTGCCAGCAGTGCAATCTCTACTAGCGCAGATACGCAGTATTTT. As protein: CASSAISTSADTQYF.

V is TRBV5-1 and J is TRBJ1-4; D may be TRBD1 (5 bases). Trimming pared 5 bases from V and 3 bases from J, leaving 11 bases between. The germline gives CDR1 SGHRS, CDR2 YFSETQ. CDR3 length equals 14 residues. The CDR3 protein is CASRPQGPNEKLFF. The DNA of the CDR3 is TGCGCCAGCAGGCCGCAGGGACCTAATGAAAAACTGTTTTTT.

The V call is TRBV19, the J call TRBJ1-2; 8 nucleotides match TRBD1. In germline, CDR1 is LNHDA, CDR2 SQIVND (reference sequence). CDR3 length: 16 residues. Germline trimming cut 7 bases from V and 0 bases from J; bases unmatched to any gene: 10. The CDR3 loop is CASNQGAYTSNYGYTF. Here the CDR3 DNA reads TGTGCCAGTAATCAGGGGGCATATACGTCTAACTATGGCTACACCTTC.

The rearrangement uses TRBV25-1 and TRBJ2-7; D is perhaps TRBD2 (6 bases). The CDR3 extends over 13 amino acids. The germline CDR1 and CDR2 sequences are MGHDK and SYGVNS. V lost 5 bases and J 0 bases, leaving 8 bases between the germline ends. The CDR3 spells CASSFGGSYEQYF. For the CDR3, the DNA is TGTGCCAGCAGTTTCGGGGGCTCCTACGAGCAGTACTTC.

This clone occurred a few times. The genes are TRBV10-1 and TRBJ1-6; a weak D match, TRBD1 (6 bases). Germline CDR1 is WNHNN and CDR2 is SYGVQD (reference sequence). Trimming cost V 6 bases and J 7 bases, with 10 bases left between them. This CDR3 comprises 13 residues. CDR3 sequence (DNA): TGCGCCAGCAGCACCACAGGGAATTCACCCCTCCACTTT. Its translation is CASSTTGNSPLHF.

The V and J genes are TRBV11-2 and TRBJ2-1; the D is unclear. CDR3 size: 14 residues. V shed 2 bases and J shed 9 bases, with 14 bases lying between them. CDR1 SGHAT and CDR2 FQNNGV come from the germline V gene. In nucleotides, the CDR3 is TGTGCCAGCAGCTTAATGGAAGGCTGGGCTGAGCAGTTCTTC. This gives the protein CASSLMEGWAEQFF.

V and J are TRBV4-1 and TRBJ2-7, with 11 positions matching TRBD2. CDR3 length: 16 residues. The V gene's germline CDR1 is MGHRA and CDR2 YSYEKL. Trimming cost V 2 bases and J 4 bases; bases outside gene matches: 7. CDR3 protein: CASSQTIAGGRYEQYF. The CDR3 DNA is TGCGCCAGCAGCCAAACAATAGCGGGAGGGAGGTACGAGCAGTACTTC.

The rearrangement links TRBV6-5 to TRBJ1-2, with D unresolved. Trimming removed 2 bases from V and 0 bases from J, with 10 bases in between. This CDR3 has 15 residues. Germline lookup yields CDR1 MNHEY and CDR2 SVGAGI. This chain's CDR3 is CASSYVSTSNYGYTF. CDR3 in DNA: TGTGCCAGCAGTTACGTCTCTACATCTAACTATGGCTACACCTTC.

The gene calls are TRBV7-3 and TRBJ2-4; the match to TRBD2 covers 11 bases. Unmatched junction bases numbered 13, after V lost 0 bases and J lost 3 bases. Germline CDR1 and CDR2: SGHTA and FQGTGA. The length of the CDR3 is 20 residues. CDR3 sequence (DNA): TGTGCCAGCAGCTTAACGGCGAGTCTAGCGGGAGGAGGGGACAAAAACATTCAGTACTTC. The encoded protein is CASSLTASLAGGGDKNIQYF.

This rearrangement joins TRBV1 to TRBJ1-1; TRBD1, the table's D call, was not compared with the DNA. TRBV1 has pseudogene status. The CDR3 is made up of 19 amino acids. In DNA form, the CDR3 reads TGCACCAGCAGCCAAGATGAACAGGGGAAACGGAAGGAGAACACTGAAGCTTTCTTT. Its translation is CTSSQDEQGKRKENTEAFF.

This clone showed up just once. This chain connects TRBV2 to TRBJ2-7; 11 positions agree with TRBD2. Per the germline V gene, CDR1 is SNHLY and CDR2 is FYNNEI. The junction had 10 bases not matched to a gene; V was cut back by 7 bases and J by 5 bases. The CDR3 is made up of 15 amino acids. The CDR3 region has the DNA TGTGCCAGCACCGCGACTAGCGGGACTCTTCACGAGCAGTACTTC. Amino acid sequence: CASTATSGTLHEQYF.

This chain connects TRBV7-9 to TRBJ1-1; D not resolved. Trimming removed 5 bases from V and 4 bases from J, with 17 bases in between. The CDR3 spans 15 residues. Germline V gene sequence: CDR1 SEHNR, CDR2 FQNEAQ (reference sequence). The CDR3 here is CASSLLPLPSTEAFF. CDR3 nucleotide sequence: TGTGCCAGCAGCCTTTTACCACTCCCGTCCACTGAAGCTTTCTTT.

About this clone itself: A far larger clone differs by one base, so this is likely a read error. The same CDR3 can be traced to other DNA sequences in this sample. For the CDR3, the DNA is TGCGCCAGCAGCGTGGACAGGGGGTTAGTGGGTAGGAACACTGAAGCTTTCTTT. It translates to CASSVDRGLVGRNTEAFF. The rearrangement links TRBV5-1 to TRBJ1-1, with 10 bases that match TRBD1. V dropped 4 bases and J dropped 1; count of bases not matched to a gene: 13. The CDR3 loop spans 18 amino acids. Germline V gives CDR1 SGHRS, CDR2 YFSETQ. The full variable domain, completed using reference TRBV5-1 and TRBJ1-1, is KAGVTQTPRYLIKTRGQQVTLSCSPISGHRSVSWYQQTPGQGLQFLFEYFSETQRNKGNFPGRFSGRQFSNSRSEMNVSTLELGDSALYLCASSVDRGLVGRNTEAFFGQGTRLTVV.

The chain recombines TRBV27 with TRBJ2-1; 7 nucleotides align to TRBD2. Germline lookup yields CDR1 MNHEY and CDR2 SMNVEV (reference sequence). CDR3 length equals 15 residues. After removal of 8 bases from V and 5 bases from J, the junction contained 12 bases not matched to a gene. The chain's CDR3 is CASSRPGTTHNEQFF. The DNA for the CDR3 is TGTGCCAGCTCCCGCCCCGGGACTACGCACAATGAGCAGTTCTTC.

The chain couples TRBV6-1 to TRBJ1-1, with D possibly matching TRBD1 (5 bases). The CDR3 consists of 14 residues. Germline lookup yields CDR1 MNHNS and CDR2 SASEGT. V gave up 6 bases and J gave up 3 bases, with 14 bases separating them. The CDR3 is CASRGPGGYTEAFF. The DNA of the CDR3 is TGTGCCAGCAGGGGACCCGGGGGGTACACTGAAGCTTTCTTT.